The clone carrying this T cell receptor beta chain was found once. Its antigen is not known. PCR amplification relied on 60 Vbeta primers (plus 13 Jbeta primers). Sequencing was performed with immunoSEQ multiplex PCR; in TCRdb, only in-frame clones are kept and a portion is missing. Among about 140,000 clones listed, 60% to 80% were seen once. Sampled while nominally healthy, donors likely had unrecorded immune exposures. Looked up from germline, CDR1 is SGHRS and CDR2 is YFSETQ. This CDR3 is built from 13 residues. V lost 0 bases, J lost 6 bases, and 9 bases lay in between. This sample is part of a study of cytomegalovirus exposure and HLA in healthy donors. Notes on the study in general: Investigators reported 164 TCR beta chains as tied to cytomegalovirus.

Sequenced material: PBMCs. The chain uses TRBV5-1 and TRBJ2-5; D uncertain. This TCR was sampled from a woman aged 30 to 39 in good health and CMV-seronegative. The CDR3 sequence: CASSLEAVQTQYF. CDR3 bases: TGCGCCAGCAGCTTGGAGGCGGTGCAGACCCAGTACTTC.